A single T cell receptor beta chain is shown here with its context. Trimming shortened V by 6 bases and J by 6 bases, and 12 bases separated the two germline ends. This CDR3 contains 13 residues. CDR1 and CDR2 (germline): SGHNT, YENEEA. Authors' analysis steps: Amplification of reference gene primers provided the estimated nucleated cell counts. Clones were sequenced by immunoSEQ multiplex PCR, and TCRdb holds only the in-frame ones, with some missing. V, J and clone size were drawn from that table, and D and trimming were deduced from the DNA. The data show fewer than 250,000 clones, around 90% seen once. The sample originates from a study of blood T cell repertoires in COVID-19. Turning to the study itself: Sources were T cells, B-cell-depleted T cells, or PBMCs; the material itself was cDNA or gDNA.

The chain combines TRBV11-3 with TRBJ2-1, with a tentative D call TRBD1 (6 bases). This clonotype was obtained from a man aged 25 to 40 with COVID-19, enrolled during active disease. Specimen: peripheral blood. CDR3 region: CASSYQQGNEQFF. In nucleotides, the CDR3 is TGTGCCAGCAGTTATCAACAGGGCAATGAGCAGTTCTTC. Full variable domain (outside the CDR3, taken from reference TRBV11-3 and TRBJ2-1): EAGVVQSPRYKIIEKKQPVAFWCNPISGHNTLYWYLQNLGQGPELLIRYENEEAVDDSQLPKDRFSAERLKGVDSTLKIQPAELGDSAVYLCASSYQQGNEQFFGPGTRLTVL.